The TCR beta chain described here comes from a study of vaccination effects on CD4 cells after COVID-19 (dated by TCRdb to about 2022). In terms of the full investigation: In the ViraFEST assay, PBMC were stimulated with viral peptide pools, and antigen-specific CD4+ T cell clonotypes were then identified by expansion using TCR sequencing. Cultures from other donors in the study were sequenced with the Oncomine TCR Beta short-read assay on an Illumina iSeq 100. About 2 million PBMC per well were cultured in IMDM with 5% human AB serum, 10 IU/ml IL-2 and gentamicin, plus 10 ug/ml peptides. Altogether, nine to ten COVID-19 convalescent patients and several SARS-CoV-2-naive healthy vaccine recipients made up the full study. The study compared SARS-CoV-2 spike-specific CD4+ TCR repertoires before and after mRNA vaccination in COVID-19 convalescent patients and infection-naive vaccine recipients. Across the study, the median time from the second dose to post-vaccine sampling was 72 days (range 14 to 241).

The paper's findings and limits, for the study overall: Only a small number of convalescent patients were included, and no early post-infection timepoints were available, which limited the study. Marked clonal contraction was observed in both infection-induced and vaccine-induced clones at late post-vaccination timepoints, consistent with waning T cell responses. Among healthy vaccine recipients, nearly all vaccine-induced clones were SARS-CoV-2 mono-reactive, and just 1 of 255 was cross-reactive with common cold coronaviruses.

As to this clone: It lacks a known antigen. No base quality values were provided; no much bigger clone lies one nucleotide off.

In the germline V gene (reference sequence), CDR1 corresponds to LNHDA and CDR2 to SQIVND. Including cysteine and phenylalanine, the CDR3 has 20 amino acids. Of all the DNA, just the CDR3 is kept, 60 bases in frame from base 1. Germline trimming: 3 bases from V, 4 bases from J; junction bases outside gene matches: 21. Library preparation used the immunoSEQ multiplex PCR assay. TCR beta CDR3 sequencing was performed on DNA from the cultured, isolated CD4+ T cells. The authors' analysis ran thus. Non-productive TCR sequences were removed, reads were trimmed to the CDR3 region, and CDR3s of at least 7 amino acids were retained. Antigen-specific clonotypes were identified using the MANAFEST web app by comparison of expansion in peptide wells against reference cultures. For clones to be considered positive, expansion at FDR<0.05 versus reference and all other wells, an odds ratio above 5, and a frequency above 0.1% in two replicate wells were required. Clonotypes significantly expanded in SARS-CoV-2 spike wells and in at least one common cold coronavirus spike condition were defined as cross-reactive. CDR3 similarity was assessed by Levenshtein distance with the stringdist R package, and unrooted trees were built with ape in R 3.6.1. TCRdb stores this immuneACCESS table with in-frame sequences only. Part of the clones is absent; in the studies checked, under half of the shortfall reflects unresolved V genes, and no reason is known for the rest. V, J and clone size were drawn from that table, and D and trimming were deduced from the DNA. Present in this sample are more than 35,000 clones, 55% to 85% of which were seen just once. The top ten constitute 8.5% to 10% of the sample.

After 10 days of culture, CD4+ T cells were isolated with the EasySep CD4+ T cell isolation kit. Two doses of either the BNT162b2 or the mRNA-1273 mRNA SARS-CoV-2 vaccine were administered to participants. The absence of prior SARS-CoV-2 infection in healthy vaccine recipients was confirmed by negative nucleocapsid antibodies before and after vaccination. On days 3 and 7, half of the culture medium was replaced with fresh IL-2-containing medium. Unless noted otherwise, every peptide stimulation condition was grown in triplicate wells. PBMC were separated from whole blood using Ficoll-Paque Plus gradient centrifugation and were then either cryopreserved at -140C or used fresh. Genomic DNA was extracted from cultured CD4+ T cells with the QIAamp micro DNA kit.

The source material was CD4+ T cells from PBMCs cultured without peptide, sampled after COVID-19 vaccination. Recombination connected TRBV19 to TRBJ1-3; the junction holds 7 bases that match TRBD1. The source is a human donor who received a COVID-19 vaccine. DNA sequence: TGTGCCAGTAGTATGCGTAGGGGCGGACAGGCCAAATCGCGGGGAAACACCATATATTTT. It encodes CASSMRRGGQAKSRGNTIYF.